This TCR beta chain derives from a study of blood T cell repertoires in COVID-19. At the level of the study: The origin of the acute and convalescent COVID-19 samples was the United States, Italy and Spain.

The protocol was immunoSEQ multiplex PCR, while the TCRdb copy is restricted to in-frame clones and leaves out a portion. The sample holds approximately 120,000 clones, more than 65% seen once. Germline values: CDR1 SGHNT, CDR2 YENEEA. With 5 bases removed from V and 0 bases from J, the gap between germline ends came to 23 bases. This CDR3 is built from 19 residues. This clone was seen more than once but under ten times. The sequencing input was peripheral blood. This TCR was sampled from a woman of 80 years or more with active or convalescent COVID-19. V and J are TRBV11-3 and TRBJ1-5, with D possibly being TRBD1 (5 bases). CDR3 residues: CASSPHWGGGKYSNQPQHF. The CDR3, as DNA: TGTGCCAGCAGCCCTCATTGGGGGGGTGGGAAGTATAGCAATCAGCCCCAGCATTTT.